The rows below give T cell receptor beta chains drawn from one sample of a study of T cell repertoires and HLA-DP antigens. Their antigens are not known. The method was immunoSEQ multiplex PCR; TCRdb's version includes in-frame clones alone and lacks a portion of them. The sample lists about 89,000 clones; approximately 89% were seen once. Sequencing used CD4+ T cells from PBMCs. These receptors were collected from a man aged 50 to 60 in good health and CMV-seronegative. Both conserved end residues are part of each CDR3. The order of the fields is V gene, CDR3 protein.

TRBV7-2 CASSALTGAPLINSPLHF
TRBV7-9 CASSPGSWKDTEAFF
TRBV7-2 CASSSILQGAGGYTF
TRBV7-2 CASSLEAYGYTF
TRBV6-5 CASSTGTWPNEQFF
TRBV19 CASSPIGETQYF
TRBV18 CASSPVGSSYEQYF
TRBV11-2 CASSLSRGADTQYF
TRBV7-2 CASSPGGSNYEQYF
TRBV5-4 CASSLGPLYF
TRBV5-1 CASSLPAGVQQETQYF
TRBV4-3 CASSPESRGNIQYF
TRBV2 CASSEGGFSYGYTF
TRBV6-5 CASSPLFVFTGELFF
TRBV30 CACSTGTGGSGNTEAFF
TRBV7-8 CASSLVGGTGDYGYTF
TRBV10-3 CAISRDRYNEQFF
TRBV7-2 CASSLSSLRNSEAFF
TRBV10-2 CASRGLAGVGDTQYF
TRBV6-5 CASSRGGILNTEAFF
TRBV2 CASSQLNPAEPQHF
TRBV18 CASSLSSGGGPYEQYF
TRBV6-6 CASSYQVAYGYTF
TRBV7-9 CASSLDLVEQFF
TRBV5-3 CARSLGDNEQFF
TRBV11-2 CASTPGYPDTQYF
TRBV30 CAWSGGLAGVRREQFF
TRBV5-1 CASSLSSGGQNEQFF
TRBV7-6 CASRYGQNTEAFF
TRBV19 CASSPQGPFTYNEQFF
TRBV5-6 CASSPYAGTEAFF
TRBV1 CTSSHRGTSGREQFF
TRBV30 CAWRDRGDRYEQYF
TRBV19 CASSMPGANIQYF
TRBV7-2 CASSSTGAGELFF
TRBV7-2 CASSLGLAGNTGELFF
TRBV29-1 CSVRTTVDTEAFF
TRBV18 CASSPSWGGEQYF
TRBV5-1 CASSLVQNYEQYF
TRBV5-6 CASSLWGAAFNSPLHF
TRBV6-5 CASSAQQGGNQPQHF